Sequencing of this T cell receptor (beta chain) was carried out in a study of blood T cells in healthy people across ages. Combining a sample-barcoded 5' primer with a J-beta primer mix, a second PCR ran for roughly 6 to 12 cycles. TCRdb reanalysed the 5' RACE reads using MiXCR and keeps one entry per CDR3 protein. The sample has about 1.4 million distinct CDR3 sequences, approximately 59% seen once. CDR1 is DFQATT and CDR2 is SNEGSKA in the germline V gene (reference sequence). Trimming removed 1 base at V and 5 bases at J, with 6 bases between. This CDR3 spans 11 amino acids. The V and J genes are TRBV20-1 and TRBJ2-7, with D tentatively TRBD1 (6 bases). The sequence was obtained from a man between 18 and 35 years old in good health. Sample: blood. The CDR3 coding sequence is TGCAGTGCTAGAGCAGGGGACGAGCAGTACTTC. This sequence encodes CSARAGDEQYF.